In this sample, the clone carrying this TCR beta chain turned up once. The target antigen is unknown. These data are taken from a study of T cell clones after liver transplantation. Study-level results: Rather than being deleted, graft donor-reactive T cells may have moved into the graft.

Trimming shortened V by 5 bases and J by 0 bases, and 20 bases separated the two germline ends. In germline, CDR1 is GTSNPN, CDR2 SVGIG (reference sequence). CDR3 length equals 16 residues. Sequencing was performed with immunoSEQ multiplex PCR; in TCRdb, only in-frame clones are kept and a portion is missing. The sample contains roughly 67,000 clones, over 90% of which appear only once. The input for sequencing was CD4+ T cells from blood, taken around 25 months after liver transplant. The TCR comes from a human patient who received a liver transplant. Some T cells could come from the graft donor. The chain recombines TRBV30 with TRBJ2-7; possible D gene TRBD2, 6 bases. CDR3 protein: CAWLPPGTVSSYEQYF. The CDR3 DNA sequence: TGTGCCTGGCTACCCCCCGGGACTGTGAGCTCCTACGAGCAGTACTTC.